The present T cell receptor beta chain was sequenced within a study of blood T cell repertoires in COVID-19. Data came from immunoSEQ multiplex PCR; TCRdb stores just in-frame clones and leaves some out. Of roughly 250,000 clones listed, approximately 86% are singletons. CDR3 length: 17 residues. The germline gives CDR1 KGHSH, CDR2 LQKENI. V dropped 4 bases and J dropped 7; count of bases not matched to a gene: 14. V usage is TRBV18 and J usage is TRBJ2-1, with TRBD2 identical over 9 bases. This sequence was found in a middle-aged woman with acute COVID-19. The specimen sequenced was PBMCs or T cells enriched from blood (not recorded which). CDR3 sequence reads: CASSQPGLAGQENEQFF. In DNA, the CDR3 is TGTGCCAGCTCACAACCGGGACTAGCCGGTCAGGAAAATGAGCAGTTCTTC.